These T cell receptor gamma chains were read from a single sample in a study of gammadelta T cells in human blood. TCRdb used CATT to re-call clones from the RT-PCR reads. The table lists some 300 gamma-chain clones, 20% to 25% of them singletons. Input material: Vgamma9Vdelta2 gamma-delta T cells from adult blood. The receptors shown here come from a human donor. CDR3s include the opening cysteine and the closing phenylalanine or tryptophan. Fields, in order: clone size, V gene, CDR3 length, J gene, CDR3 DNA, CDR3 protein. Only some rows state a clone size, as once, few, many or a class for expanded clones.

clone_size: medium-sized
v_call: TRGV9
cdr3_length: 17
j_call: TRGJP
cdr3_nt: TGTGCCTTGTGGGAGGTGTTTCATAAGTTGGGCAAAAAAATCAAGGTATTT
cdr3_aa: CALWEVFHKLGKKIKVF

clone_size: hyperexpanded
v_call: TRGV9
cdr3_length: 13
j_call: TRGJP
cdr3_nt: TGTGCCAAGAAAGAGTTGGGCAAAAAAATCAAGGTATTT
cdr3_aa: CAKKELGKKIKVF

clone_size: large
v_call: TRGV9
cdr3_length: 16
j_call: TRGJP
cdr3_nt: TGTGCCTTGTGGGATGCACAAGAGTTGGGCAAAAAAATCAAGGTATTT
cdr3_aa: CALWDAQELGKKIKVF

clone_size: large
v_call: TRGV11
cdr3_length: 20
j_call: TRGJ1/TRGJ2
cdr3_nt: NA
cdr3_aa: CTTVPAGLGAAGPIYYKKLF

clone_size: hyperexpanded
v_call: TRGV9
cdr3_length: 16
j_call: TRGJP
cdr3_nt: TGTGCCTTGTGGGAGGTTCAAGAGTTGGGCAAAAAAATCAAGGTATTT
cdr3_aa: CALWEVQELGKKIKVF

clone_size: few
v_call: TRGV10
cdr3_length: 19
j_call: TRGJP1
cdr3_nt: TGTGCTGCGTGGGATTCGGAGGGGGGGGTGAGTGACACTGGTTGGTTCAAGATATTT
cdr3_aa: CAAWDSEGGVSDTGWFKIF

clone_size: large
v_call: TRGV9
cdr3_length: 16
j_call: TRGJP
cdr3_nt: TGTGCCTTGTGGGAGGCCTCCGAGTTGGGCAAAAAAATCAAGGTATTT
cdr3_aa: CALWEASELGKKIKVF

clone_size: large
v_call: TRGV9
cdr3_length: 17
j_call: TRGJP
cdr3_nt: TGTGCCTTGTGGGAGGTGCACAGCGAGTTGGGCAAAAAAATCAAGGTATTT
cdr3_aa: CALWEVHSELGKKIKVF

clone_size: large
v_call: TRGV9
cdr3_length: 18
j_call: TRGJP
cdr3_nt: TGTGCCTTGTGGGAGATGCAGGGGCAAGAGTTGGGCAAAAAGATCAAGGTATTT
cdr3_aa: CALWEMQGQELGKKIKVF

clone_size: large
v_call: TRGV9
cdr3_length: 16
j_call: TRGJP
cdr3_nt: TGTGCCTTGTGGGAGGTATCAGAGTTGGGCAAAAAAATCAAGGTATTT
cdr3_aa: CALWEVSELGKKIKVF

clone_size: hyperexpanded
v_call: TRGV9
cdr3_length: 18
j_call: TRGJP
cdr3_nt: TGTGCCTTGTGGGAGATGCAGGGGCAAGAGTTGGGCAAAAAAATCAAGGTATTT
cdr3_aa: CALWEMQGQELGKKIKVF

clone_size: few
v_call: TRGV10
cdr3_length: 17
j_call: TRGJP1
cdr3_nt: TGCGCGGGATTCGGAGGGGGGGTGAGTGACACTGGTTGGTTCAAGATATTT
cdr3_aa: CAGFGGGVSDTGWFKIF

clone_size: medium-sized
v_call: TRGV9
cdr3_length: 15
j_call: TRGJP
cdr3_nt: TGTGCCTTGTGGGACCCCGAGTTGGGCAAAAAAATCAAGGTATTT
cdr3_aa: CALWDPELGKKIKVF

clone_size: hyperexpanded
v_call: TRGV9
cdr3_length: 15
j_call: TRGJP
cdr3_nt: TGTGCCTTGTGGAGTAAAGAGTTGGGCAAAAAAATCAAGGTATTT
cdr3_aa: CALWSKELGKKIKVF

clone_size: large
v_call: TRGV9
cdr3_length: 18
j_call: TRGJP
cdr3_nt: TGTGCCTTGTGGGAGGTGACCACGGGGGAGTTGGGCAAAAAAATCAAGGTATTT
cdr3_aa: CALWEVTTGELGKKIKVF

clone_size: hyperexpanded
v_call: TRGV10
cdr3_length: 16
j_call: TRGJP1
cdr3_nt: TGTGCTGCGTGGGGCGGAGTAGATACCACTGGTTGGTTCAAGATATTT
cdr3_aa: CAAWGGVDTTGWFKIF

clone_size: large
v_call: TRGV2
cdr3_length: 15
j_call: TRGJ1/TRGJ2
cdr3_nt: TGTGCCACCTGGGACGGGCCCCTGAATTATTATAAGAAACTCTTT
cdr3_aa: CATWDGPLNYYKKLF

clone_size: large
v_call: TRGV9
cdr3_length: 17
j_call: TRGJP
cdr3_nt: TGTGCCTTGTGGGAGACCCGGCAAGAGTTGGGCAAAAAAATCAAGGTATTT
cdr3_aa: CALWETRQELGKKIKVF

clone_size: large
v_call: TRGV9
cdr3_length: 16
j_call: TRGJP
cdr3_nt: TGTGCCTTGTGGGAGAAGCAAGAGTTGGGCAAAAAAATCAAGGTATTT
cdr3_aa: CALWEKQELGKKIKVF

clone_size: hyperexpanded
v_call: TRGV9
cdr3_length: 15
j_call: TRGJP
cdr3_nt: TGTGCCTTGTGGGCGCAAGAGTTGGGCAAAAAAATCAAGGTATTT
cdr3_aa: CALWAQELGKKIKVF

clone_size: hyperexpanded
v_call: TRGV9
cdr3_length: 16
j_call: TRGJP
cdr3_nt: TGTGCCTTGTGGGAACCTAAAGAGTTGGGCAAAAAAATCAAGGTATTT
cdr3_aa: CALWEPKELGKKIKVF

clone_size: few
v_call: TRGV9
cdr3_length: 16
j_call: TRGJP
cdr3_nt: TGTGCCTTGTGGGACCCCGCAGAGTTGGGCAAAAAAATCAAGGTATTT
cdr3_aa: CALWDPAELGKKIKVF

clone_size: hyperexpanded
v_call: TRGV10
cdr3_length: 15
j_call: TRGJP1
cdr3_nt: TGTGCTGCGTGGGATTCCTCTACCACTGGTTGGTTCAAGATATTT
cdr3_aa: CAAWDSSTTGWFKIF

clone_size: large
v_call: TRGV9
cdr3_length: 19
j_call: TRGJP
cdr3_nt: TGTGCCTTGTGGGAGGTGAAACCGGTTCTAAAGTTGGGCAAAAAAATCAAGGTATTT
cdr3_aa: CALWEVKPVLKLGKKIKVF

clone_size: large
v_call: TRGV9
cdr3_length: 15
j_call: TRGJP
cdr3_nt: TGTGCCTTGTGGTTACAAGAGTTGGGCAAAAAAATCAAGGTATTT
cdr3_aa: CALWLQELGKKIKVF

clone_size: hyperexpanded
v_call: TRGV10
cdr3_length: 16
j_call: TRGJP1
cdr3_nt: TGTGCTGCGTGGCCTGGGGCTTATACCACTGGTTGGTTCAAGATATTT
cdr3_aa: CAAWPGAYTTGWFKIF

clone_size: medium-sized
v_call: TRGV9
cdr3_length: 18
j_call: TRGJP
cdr3_nt: TGTGCCTTGTGGGAGGCGGCACGACAAGAGTTGGGCAAAAAAATCAAGGTATTT
cdr3_aa: CALWEAARQELGKKIKVF

clone_size: NA
v_call: TRGV9
cdr3_length: 16
j_call: TRGJP
cdr3_nt: TGTGCCTTGTGGGAGCCCCAAGAGTTGGGCAAAAAAATCAAGGTATTT
cdr3_aa: CALWEPQELGKKIKVF

clone_size: medium-sized
v_call: TRGV9
cdr3_length: 17
j_call: TRGJP
cdr3_nt: TGTGCCTTGTGGGAGGTCAAGCAAGAGTTGGGCAAAAAAATCAAGGTATTT
cdr3_aa: CALWEVKQELGKKIKVF

clone_size: medium-sized
v_call: TRGV2
cdr3_length: 12
j_call: TRGJ1/TRGJ2
cdr3_nt: TGTGCCACCTGGGACGGGCAAAATAAGAAACTCTTT
cdr3_aa: CATWDGQNKKLF

clone_size: few
v_call: TRGV3
cdr3_length: 13
j_call: TRGJ1/TRGJ2
cdr3_nt: TGTGCCACCTGGGACAGGCAGGGCTATAAGAAACTCTTT
cdr3_aa: CATWDRQGYKKLF

clone_size: large
v_call: TRGV9
cdr3_length: 16
j_call: TRGJP
cdr3_nt: TGTGCCTTGTGGGAGGGGGAAGAGTTGGGCAAAAAAATCAAGGTATTT
cdr3_aa: CALWEGEELGKKIKVF

clone_size: hyperexpanded
v_call: TRGV3
cdr3_length: 11
j_call: TRGJ1/TRGJ2
cdr3_nt: TGTGCCACCTGGTCATATTATAAGAAACTCTTT
cdr3_aa: CATWSYYKKLF

clone_size: large
v_call: TRGV9
cdr3_length: 11
j_call: TRGJ1/TRGJ2
cdr3_nt: TGTGCCTTGTGGGAGGTGCAGGTGAAACTCTTT
cdr3_aa: CALWEVQVKLF